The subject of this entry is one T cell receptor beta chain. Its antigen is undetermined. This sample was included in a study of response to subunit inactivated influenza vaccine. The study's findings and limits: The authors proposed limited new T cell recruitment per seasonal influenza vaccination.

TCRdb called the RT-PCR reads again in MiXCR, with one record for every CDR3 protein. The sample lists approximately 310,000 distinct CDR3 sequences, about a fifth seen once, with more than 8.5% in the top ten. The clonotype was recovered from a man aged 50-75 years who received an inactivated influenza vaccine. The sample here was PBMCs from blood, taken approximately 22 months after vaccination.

In DNA, the CDR3 is TGTGCCAGCAGCTGGGGGACAGGACGATCTGAAGCTTTCTTT. It is translated as CASSWGTGRSEAFF. The V and J genes are TRBV13 and TRBJ1-1; 8 bases align to TRBD1. Trimming cost V 4 bases and J 6 bases; bases outside gene matches: 7. This CDR3 comprises 14 residues. The germline V gene encodes CDR1 PRHDT and CDR2 FYEKMQ (reference sequence).